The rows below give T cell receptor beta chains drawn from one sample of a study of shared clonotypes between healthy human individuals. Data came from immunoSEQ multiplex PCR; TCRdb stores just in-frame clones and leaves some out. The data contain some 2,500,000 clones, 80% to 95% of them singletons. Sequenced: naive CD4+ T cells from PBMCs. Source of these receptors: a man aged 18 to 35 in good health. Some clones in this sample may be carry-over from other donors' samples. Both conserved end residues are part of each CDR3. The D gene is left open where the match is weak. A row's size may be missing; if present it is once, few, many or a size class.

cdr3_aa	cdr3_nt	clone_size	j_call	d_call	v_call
CASRPTGGGGYTF	TGTGCCAGCAGACCGACAGGGGGCGGGGGCTACACCTTC	NA	TRBJ1-2	TRBD1	TRBV6-6
CASSIQGDENTIYF	TGCGCCAGCAGCATACAGGGGGATGAAAACACCATATATTTT	NA	TRBJ1-3	TRBD1	TRBV5-1
CASSFPGIDTQYF	TGTGCCAGCAGCTTTCCGGGGATTGATACGCAGTATTTT	NA	TRBJ2-3	NA	TRBV7-3
CASTQRESTGELFF	TGTGCCAGCACACAGCGGGAGTCCACCGGGGAGCTGTTTTTT	NA	TRBJ2-2	TRBD2	TRBV6-1
CASRPVSYEQYF	TGTGCCAGCAGGCCGGTCTCCTACGAGCAGTACTTC	once	TRBJ2-7	NA	TRBV6-1
CASSDTGTGAYEQYF	TGTGCCAGCAGCGACACCGGGACAGGGGCCTACGAGCAGTACTTC	once	TRBJ2-7	TRBD1	TRBV25-1
CASSVGAGRDYGYTF	TGTGCCAGCAGCGTAGGGGCAGGGCGCGACTATGGCTACACCTTC	NA	TRBJ1-2	NA	TRBV9
CASSQDPGRPYF	TGTGCCAGCAGCCAAGATCCGGGCCGACCGTACTTC	NA	TRBJ2-4	NA	TRBV4-2
CASSLWGQGDEKLFF	TGTGCCAGCAGCTTGTGGGGGCAGGGTGATGAAAAACTGTTTTTT	NA	TRBJ1-4	NA	TRBV5-5
CASSDGRVRYGYTF	TGTGCCAGCAGTGACGGTCGGGTACGCTATGGCTACACCTTC	once	TRBJ1-2	NA	TRBV2
CASKPGQSNYEQYF	TGTGCCAGCAAGCCGGGACAGTCAAACTACGAGCAGTACTTC	NA	TRBJ2-7	TRBD1	TRBV2